This TCR beta chain was obtained from a study of T cell responses to AZD1222 COVID-19 vaccine. Only in-frame clones appear in the TCRdb table, and some are missing; sequencing was by immunoSEQ multiplex PCR. Of more than 85,000 clones listed, around 90% are singletons. To note about this clone: Its matching antigen is unknown.

Overall study findings and caveats: Most donors were white British, females outnumbered males, and clonal diversity was possibly underestimated. Only six or seven AZD1222 recipients were seropositive at baseline. The breadth and depth of Spike-specific TCRs increased once two AZD1222 doses had been given.

V was shortened by 3 bases and J by 1 base, with 7 bases between the two germline ends. CDR1 DFQATT and CDR2 SNEGSKA come from the germline V gene (reference sequence). CDR3 length: 13 residues. Sample: peripheral blood, taken on day 0 of AZD1222 vaccination. V is TRBV20-1 and J is TRBJ1-3; D remains unclear. This TCR was sampled from an adult in good health. The CDR3 loop reads CSASMGSGNTIYF. Written as DNA, the CDR3 is TGCAGTGCTAGTATGGGATCTGGAAACACCATATATTTT.